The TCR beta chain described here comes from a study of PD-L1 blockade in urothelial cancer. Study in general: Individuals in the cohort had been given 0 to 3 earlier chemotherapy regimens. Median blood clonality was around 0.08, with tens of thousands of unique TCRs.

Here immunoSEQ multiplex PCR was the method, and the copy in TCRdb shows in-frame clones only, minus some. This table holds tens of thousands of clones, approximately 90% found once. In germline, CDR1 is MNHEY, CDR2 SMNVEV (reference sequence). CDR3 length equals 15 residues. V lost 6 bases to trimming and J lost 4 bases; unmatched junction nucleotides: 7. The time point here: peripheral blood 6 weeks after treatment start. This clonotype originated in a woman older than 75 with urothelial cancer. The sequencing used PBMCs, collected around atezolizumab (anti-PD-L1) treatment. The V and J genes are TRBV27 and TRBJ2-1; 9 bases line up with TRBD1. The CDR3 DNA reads TGTGCCAGCAGATCCGGGACAGGGCCGTACAATGAGCAGTTCTTC. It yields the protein CASRSGTGPYNEQFF.